Reported below is one T cell receptor beta chain. A junction boundary mismatches the germline segment, possibly from a read error. This entry is derived from a study of tissue T cells after allogeneic stem cell transplantation. Using immunoSEQ multiplex PCR, the repertoire was profiled, and TCRdb retains in-frame clones only, with some absent. The sample has tens of thousands of clones; 92% are singletons. The sequencing used blood, collected before transplantation. The receptor's source is a woman aged 35-70 years who later had graft-versus-host disease after an allogeneic stem cell transplant.

This CDR3 reads CASSAGGLAGNTRELFF. The CDR3, as DNA: TGCGCCAGCAGCGCAGGGGGTCTAGCGGGGAACACCAGGGAGCTGTTTTTT. The chain recombines TRBV5-1 with TRBJ2-2; 9 bases align to TRBD2. Germline lookup yields CDR1 SGHRS and CDR2 YFSETQ. This CDR3 contains 17 residues.